The sequence of this T cell receptor beta chain was determined in a study of control samples from healthy donors and cancer patients. Germline-derived CDR1 and CDR2 are LGHNA and YSLEER. Trimming at V came to 0 bases and at J to 4 bases, leaving 7 bases not matched to a gene. CDR3 length equals 17 residues. Produced via immunoSEQ multiplex PCR; TCRdb's table is partial and in-frame only. The data hold about 140,000 clones, with 70% to 90% observed a single time. The clonotype was recovered from a man aged 18-30 years in good health. Sequencing input: blood. This rearrangement joins TRBV4-3 to TRBJ2-3; 10 bases match TRBD1. Here the CDR3 DNA reads TGCGCCAGCAGCCAAGAGACAGGACAGGGGGTCCCAGATACGCAGTATTTT. It is translated as CASSQETGQGVPDTQYF.